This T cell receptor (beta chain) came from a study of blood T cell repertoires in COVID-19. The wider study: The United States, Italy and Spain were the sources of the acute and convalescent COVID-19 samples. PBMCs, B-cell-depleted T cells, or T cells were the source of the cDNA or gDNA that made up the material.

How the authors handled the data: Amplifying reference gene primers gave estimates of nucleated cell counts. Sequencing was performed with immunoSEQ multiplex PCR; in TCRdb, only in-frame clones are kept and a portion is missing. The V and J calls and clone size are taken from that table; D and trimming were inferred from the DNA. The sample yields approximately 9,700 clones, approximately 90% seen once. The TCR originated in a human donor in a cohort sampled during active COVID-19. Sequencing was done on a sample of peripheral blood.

The CDR3 sequence is CASSPSEQPYYGYTF. As DNA, the CDR3 is TGTGCCAGCTCACCATCAGAACAGCCCTACTATGGCTACACCTTC. This chain links TRBV18 with TRBJ1-2; the D is unclear. V gave up 2 bases and J gave up 3 bases, with 13 bases separating them. Germline V gives CDR1 KGHSH, CDR2 LQKENI. The CDR3 is made up of 15 amino acids.